This paragraph reports one T cell receptor (beta chain). What it recognizes is unknown. Sequenced by immunoSEQ multiplex PCR; TCRdb stores in-frame clones only, minus some. The sample holds about 45,000 clones, more than 85% seen once. V dropped 1 base and J dropped 0; count of bases not matched to a gene: 6. The CDR3 is made up of 17 amino acids. CDR1 LNHDA and CDR2 SQIVND come from the germline V gene (reference sequence). This sample was included in a study of graft-versus-host responses after intestinal transplantation. Study outcomes and limitations: Recipient marrow showed GvH clones, some seen first in ileum or blood.

Sequenced material: PBMCs, taken 524 days after transplant. The sequence was collected from a human patient who received an intestinal transplant, so some T cells may come from the graft donor. J is TRBJ1-5 and V is TRBV19; TRBD1 matches 7 bases. Written as DNA, the CDR3 is TGTGCCAGTAGTATAGGAACAGGGGTAAATAGCAATCAGCCCCAGCATTTT. Amino acids: CASSIGTGVNSNQPQHF.